The entry below describes one TCR beta chain. The data were obtained in a study of blood T cell repertoires in COVID-19. V lost 0 bases and J 3 bases, leaving 9 bases between the germline ends. This CDR3 has 15 amino acids. In germline, CDR1 is SGHRS, CDR2 YFSETQ. Profiled with immunoSEQ multiplex PCR; TCRdb holds only in-frame clones, not every one. The table has 400,000 to 450,000 clones, around 90% seen once. Sequencing input: PBMCs or T cells enriched from blood (not recorded which). The receptor comes from a man aged 18 to 29 who had recovered from COVID-19. V gene TRBV5-1 combines with J gene TRBJ1-4; D may be TRBD1 (5 bases). The CDR3, as DNA: TGCGCCAGCAGCTTGGGCGGGGCCGCTAATGAAAAACTGTTTTTT. It encodes CASSLGGAANEKLFF. Combining the CDR3 with reference TRBV5-1 and TRBJ1-4 gives the whole variable domain KAGVTQTPRYLIKTRGQQVTLSCSPISGHRSVSWYQQTPGQGLQFLFEYFSETQRNKGNFPGRFSGRQFSNSRSEMNVSTLELGDSALYLCASSLGGAANEKLFFGSGTQLSVL.